This T cell receptor beta chain was retrieved from a study of identical twins (dated by TCRdb to between 2015 and 2016). Turning to the overall study: The study deep-sequenced TCR alpha and beta repertoires from monozygotic twins, unrelated adults of various ages and cord blood to test whether fetal clonotypes persist. To rule out contamination, the twin experiments were replicated at different times with different library preparation protocols.

Overall results and qualifications from the work: Because the same donors could not be followed over many years, the conclusions depended on cross-sectional statistical analysis. Fewer insertions were carried by abundant cord blood beta clonotypes; a weaker similar trend was observed in young adult naive repertoires, while no such trend was observed in memory repertoires. Compared with coincidental sharing between unrelated individuals, an excess of low generation-probability sequences was observed among out-of-frame TCR alpha sequences shared between twins. In beta out-of-frame sequences, excess twin sharing was weaker, because having fewer shared sequences lowered the signal-to-noise ratio. In monozygotic twins, out-of-frame TCR alpha sharing was systematically underestimated by recombination models, although the models agreed with sharing between unrelated individuals. Invariant T cells such as MAIT and iNKT could partly confound zero-insertion analyses, although diverse VJ usage argued against such confounding for most clonotypes.

Only healthy Caucasian donors were included. Three pairs of female monozygotic twins, all aged roughly 18 to 30 years, made up the twin cohort. CD4+ and CD8+ T cell populations were isolated with positive isolation kits from Invitrogen. To prepare the library, 5' RACE was applied. Sequencing instrument: Illumina HiSeq 2000. Template switching introduced a universal primer binding site; the final cDNA contained a unique molecular identifier, enabling accurate counting of TCR cDNA molecules. Specific primers in the conserved constant-segment region were used to synthesize first-strand cDNA for the TCR alpha and beta chains. To control for contamination, every cDNA library carried two barcodes: a SMART-Mk sample barcode plus Illumina barcodes. Two successive PCR steps introduced TruSeq adapter sequences along with Illumina sample barcodes. TCR alpha and beta cDNA libraries were sequenced on the Illumina HiSeq platform with custom primers. Turning to the authors' computational methods: MiGEC was used to process raw reads and extract unique molecular identifiers, and MiXCR was used to find CDR3 positions. Recombination models were inferred per individual with the repgenHMM and IGoR tools using an EM algorithm. The tcR package in R was used for shared clonotype analysis, with sharing normalized by the product of cloneset sizes. To study raw recombination free of thymic and clonal selection effects, out-of-frame nonproductive sequences were analyzed. The public sequencing data were trimmed at Q25 with fastp and processed into clonotypes with MiXCR by TCRdb, which kept only in-frame beta chains. Each entry merges the rows of one CDR3 protein and shows their most common DNA and genes. In this record, the V and J calls reflect TCRdb's handling and not the investigators' own analysis. The sample data list 400,000 to 600,000 distinct CDR3 sequences, and approximately 20% of these were observed just once. The ten largest clonotypes hold approximately 0.48% of the sample.

Trimming removed 3 bases from V and 0 bases from J, leaving 15 bases between the germline ends. From the cysteine through the phenylalanine, the CDR3 covers 16 amino acids. Here the CDR3 DNA is all that survives: 48 bases in frame from base 1. The germline V gene encodes CDR1 DFQATT and CDR2 SNEGSKA (reference sequence). In regard to this clonotype: What this receptor recognizes is not known. No base-level quality is on record; no much larger clone is a single base apart.

These same records also appear under a second study, on yellow fever vaccine responses in identical twins. The second study reports: The authors reported that the T cell response to vaccination in identical twins appeared partly convergent and partly personalized. In identical twins, the study followed T cell clones that responded to the vaccine with precision.

The clonotype comes from a woman aged 18 to 35 in good health. Sequences were obtained from CD4+ T cells sorted from blood. The rearrangement combines TRBV20-1 with TRBJ2-1, with a weak D call of TRBD1 (5 bases match). The encoded CDR3 is CSARGPRASSYNEQFF. The nucleotide sequence is TGCAGTGCTAGGGGCCCCAGGGCGAGCTCCTACAATGAGCAGTTCTTC.